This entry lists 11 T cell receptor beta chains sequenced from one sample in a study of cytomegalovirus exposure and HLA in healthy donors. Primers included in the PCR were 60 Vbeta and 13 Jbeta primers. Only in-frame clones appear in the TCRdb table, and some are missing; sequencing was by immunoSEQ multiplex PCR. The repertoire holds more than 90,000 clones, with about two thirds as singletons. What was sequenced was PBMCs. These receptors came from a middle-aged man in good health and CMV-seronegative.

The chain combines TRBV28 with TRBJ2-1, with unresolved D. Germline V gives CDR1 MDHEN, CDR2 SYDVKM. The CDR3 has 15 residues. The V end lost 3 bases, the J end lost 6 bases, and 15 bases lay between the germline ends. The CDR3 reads CASSLPGSALNEQFF. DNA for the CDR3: TGTGCCAGCAGTTTGCCAGGTTCTGCACTCAATGAGCAGTTCTTC.

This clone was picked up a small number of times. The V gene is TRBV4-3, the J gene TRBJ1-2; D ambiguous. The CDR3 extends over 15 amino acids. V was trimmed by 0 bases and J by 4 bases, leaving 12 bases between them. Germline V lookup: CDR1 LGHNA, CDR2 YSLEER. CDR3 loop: CASSQDVAGRYGYTF. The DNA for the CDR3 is TGCGCCAGCAGCCAAGATGTCGCAGGTCGCTATGGCTACACCTTC.

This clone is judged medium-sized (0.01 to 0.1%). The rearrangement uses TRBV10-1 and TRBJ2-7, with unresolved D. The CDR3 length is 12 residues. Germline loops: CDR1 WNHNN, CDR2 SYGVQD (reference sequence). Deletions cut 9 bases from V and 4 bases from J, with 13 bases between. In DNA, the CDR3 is TGCGCCAGTACGGCAGGATTTTACGAGCAGTACGTC. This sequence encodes CASTAGFYEQYV.

CDR3 coding DNA: TGCGCCAGCAGCTTGGGACAGGGGATTTACGAGCAGTACTTC. Its protein product is CASSLGQGIYEQYF. The chain combines TRBV5-1 with TRBJ2-7; 8 nucleotides match TRBD1. Germline loops: CDR1 SGHRS, CDR2 YFSETQ. The V segment lost 0 bases and the J segment 4 bases; nucleotides outside the gene matches: 3. The CDR3 is made up of 14 amino acids.

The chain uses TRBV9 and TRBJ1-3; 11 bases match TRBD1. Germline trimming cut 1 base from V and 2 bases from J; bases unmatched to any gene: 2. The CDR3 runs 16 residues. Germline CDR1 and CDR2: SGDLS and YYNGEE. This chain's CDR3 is CASSVSGQGAGNTIYF. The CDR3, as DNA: TGTGCCAGCAGCGTATCGGGACAGGGGGCTGGAAACACCATATATTTT.

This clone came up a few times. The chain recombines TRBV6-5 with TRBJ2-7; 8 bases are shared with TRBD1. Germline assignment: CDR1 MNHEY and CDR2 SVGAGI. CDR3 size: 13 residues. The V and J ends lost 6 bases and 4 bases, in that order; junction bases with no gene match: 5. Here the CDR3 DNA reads TGTGCCAGCAGCCGGACAGGGAAATACGAGCAGTACGTC. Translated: CASSRTGKYEQYV.

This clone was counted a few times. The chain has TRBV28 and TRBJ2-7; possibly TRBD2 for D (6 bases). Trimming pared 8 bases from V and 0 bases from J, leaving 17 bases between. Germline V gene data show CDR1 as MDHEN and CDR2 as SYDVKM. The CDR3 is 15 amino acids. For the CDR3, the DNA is TGTGCCAGCCTACCCACGCGGGGAAGCTCCTACGAGCAGTACTTC. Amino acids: CASLPTRGSSYEQYF.

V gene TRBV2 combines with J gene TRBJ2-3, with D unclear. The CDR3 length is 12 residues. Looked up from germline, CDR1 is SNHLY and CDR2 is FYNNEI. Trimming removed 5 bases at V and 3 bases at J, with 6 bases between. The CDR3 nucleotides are TGTGCCAGCAGTATTCTTACAGATACGCAGTATTTT. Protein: CASSILTDTQYF.

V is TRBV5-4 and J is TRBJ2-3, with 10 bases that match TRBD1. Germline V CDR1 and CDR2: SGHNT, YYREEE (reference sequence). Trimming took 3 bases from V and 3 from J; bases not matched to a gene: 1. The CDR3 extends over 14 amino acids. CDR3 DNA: TGTGCCAGCAGCTCGGGACAGGGGACAGATACGCAGTATTTT. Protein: CASSSGQGTDTQYF.

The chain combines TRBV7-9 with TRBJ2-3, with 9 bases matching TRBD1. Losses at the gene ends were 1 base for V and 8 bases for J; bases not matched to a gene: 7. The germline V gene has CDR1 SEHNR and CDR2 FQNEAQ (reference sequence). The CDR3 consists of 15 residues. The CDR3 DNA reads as TGTGCCAGCAGCTTAGAGGGGACAGGGCGACCTACGCAGTATTTT. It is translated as CASSLEGTGRPTQYF.

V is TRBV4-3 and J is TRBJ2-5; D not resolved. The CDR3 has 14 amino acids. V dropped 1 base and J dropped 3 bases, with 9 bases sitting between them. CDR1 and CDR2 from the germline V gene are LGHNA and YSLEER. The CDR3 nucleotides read TGCGCCAGCAGCCAAGTTTACACTAAAGAGACCCAGTACTTC. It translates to CASSQVYTKETQYF.